This T cell receptor (beta chain) was documented in a study of cytomegalovirus exposure and HLA in healthy donors. Study observations and caveats: Many donors shared some public TCRs, even though most TCR sequences were rare. Certain sequence variants were highly shared and formed a cluster, and this cluster was likely a sequencing artifact.

When sampled, the donors appeared nominally healthy, though they likely had unrecorded immune exposures. Trimming removed 5 bases from V and 10 bases from J, with 19 bases in between. This CDR3 has 15 residues. Germline V gene lookup returns CDR1 SGDLS and CDR2 YYNGEE. The PCR was carried out with 60 Vbeta primers and 13 Jbeta primers. Assay: immunoSEQ multiplex PCR; the TCRdb copy retains only in-frame clones and omits some. The sample records about 150,000 clones, 81% being singletons. Remarks on this clone: The antigen is unknown.

The rearrangement uses TRBV9 and TRBJ1-6, with D possibly TRBD1 on 5 matching bases. The sequence came from a man aged 50-59 years in good health and CMV-seropositive. Sequenced material: PBMCs. CDR3 DNA: TGTGCCAGCAGTCCCGGGGGAGGGCAGAGGTCACCCCTCCACTTT. Residues: CASSPGGGQRSPLHF.